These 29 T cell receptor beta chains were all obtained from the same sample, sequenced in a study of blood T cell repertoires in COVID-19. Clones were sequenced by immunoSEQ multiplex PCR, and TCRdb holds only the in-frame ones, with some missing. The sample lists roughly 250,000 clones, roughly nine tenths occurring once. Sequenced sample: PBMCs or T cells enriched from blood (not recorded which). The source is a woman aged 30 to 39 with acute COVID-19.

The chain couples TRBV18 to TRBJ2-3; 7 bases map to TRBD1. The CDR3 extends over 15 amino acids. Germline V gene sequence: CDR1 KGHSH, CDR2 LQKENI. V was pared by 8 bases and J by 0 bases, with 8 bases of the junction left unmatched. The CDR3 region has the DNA TGTGCCAGCCGTTCCAAACAGGGGAGCACAGATACGCAGTATTTT. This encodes CASRSKQGSTDTQYF.

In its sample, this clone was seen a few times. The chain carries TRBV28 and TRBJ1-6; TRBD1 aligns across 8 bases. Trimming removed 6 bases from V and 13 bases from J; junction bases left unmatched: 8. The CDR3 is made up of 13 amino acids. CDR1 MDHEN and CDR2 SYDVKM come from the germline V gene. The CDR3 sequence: CASRPDRAGPLHF. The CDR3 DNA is TGTGCCAGCAGACCGGACAGGGCTGGGCCCCTCCACTTT.

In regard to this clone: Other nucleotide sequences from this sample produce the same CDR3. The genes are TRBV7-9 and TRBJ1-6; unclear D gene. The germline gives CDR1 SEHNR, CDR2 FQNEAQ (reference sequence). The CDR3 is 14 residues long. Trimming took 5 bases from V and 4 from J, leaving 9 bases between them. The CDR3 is CASSPRGYNSPLHF. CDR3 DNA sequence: TGTGCCAGCAGCCCCAGAGGGTATAATTCACCCCTCCACTTT. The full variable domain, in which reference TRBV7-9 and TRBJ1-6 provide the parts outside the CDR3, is DTGVSQNPRHKITKRGQNVTFRCDPISEHNRLYWYRQTLGQGPEFLTYFQNEAQLEKSRLLSDRFSAERPKGSFSTLEIQRTEQGDSAMYLCASSPRGYNSPLHFGNGTRLTVT.

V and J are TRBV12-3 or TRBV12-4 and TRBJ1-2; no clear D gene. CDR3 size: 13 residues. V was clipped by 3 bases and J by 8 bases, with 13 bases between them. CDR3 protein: CASSFLLSRGYTF. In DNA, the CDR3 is TGTGCCAGCAGTTTCCTATTATCGCGAGGCTACACCTTC.

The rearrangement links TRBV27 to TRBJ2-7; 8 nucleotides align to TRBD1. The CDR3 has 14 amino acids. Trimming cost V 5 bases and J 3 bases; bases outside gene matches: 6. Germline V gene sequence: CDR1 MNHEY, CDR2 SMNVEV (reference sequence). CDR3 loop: CASSKGQGDYEQYF. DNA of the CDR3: TGTGCCAGCAGTAAAGGACAGGGAGACTACGAGCAGTACTTC.

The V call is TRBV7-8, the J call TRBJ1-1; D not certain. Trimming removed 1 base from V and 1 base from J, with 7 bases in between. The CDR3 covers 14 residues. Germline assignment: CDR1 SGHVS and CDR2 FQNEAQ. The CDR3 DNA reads TGTGCCAGCAGCTTAGGTTCCGGGAACACTGAAGCTTTCTTT. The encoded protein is CASSLGSGNTEAFF. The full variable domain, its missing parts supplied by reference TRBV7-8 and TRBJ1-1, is GAGVSQSPRYKVAKRGQDVALRCDPISGHVSLFWYQQALGQGPEFLTYFQNEAQLDKSGLPSDRFFAERPEGSVSTLKIQRTQQEDSAVYLCASSLGSGNTEAFFGQGTRLTVV.

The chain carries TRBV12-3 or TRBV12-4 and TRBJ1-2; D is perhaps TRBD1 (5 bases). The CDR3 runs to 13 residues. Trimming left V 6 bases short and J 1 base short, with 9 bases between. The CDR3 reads CASSQDINYGYTF. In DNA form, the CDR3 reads TGTGCCAGCAGCCAGGACATTAACTATGGCTACACCTTC.

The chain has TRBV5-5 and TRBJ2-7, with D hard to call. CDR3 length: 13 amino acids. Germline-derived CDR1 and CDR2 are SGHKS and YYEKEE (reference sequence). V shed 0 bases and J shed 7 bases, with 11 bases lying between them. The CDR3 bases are TGTGCCAGCAGCTTGGACGGCTCCGGGGAGCAGTACTTC. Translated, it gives CASSLDGSGEQYF. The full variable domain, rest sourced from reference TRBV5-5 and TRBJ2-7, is DAGVTQSPTHLIKTRGQQVTLRCSPISGHKSVSWYQQVLGQGPQFIFQYYEKEERGRGNFPDRFSARQFPNYSSELNVNALLLGDSALYLCASSLDGSGEQYFGPGTRLTVT.

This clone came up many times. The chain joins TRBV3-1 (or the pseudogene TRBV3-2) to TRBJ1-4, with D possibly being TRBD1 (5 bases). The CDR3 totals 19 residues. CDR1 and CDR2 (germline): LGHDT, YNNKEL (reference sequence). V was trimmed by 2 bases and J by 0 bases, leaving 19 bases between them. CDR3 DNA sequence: TGTGCCAGCAGCCAAATACTTGTGACAGATCCCACAACTAATGAAAAACTGTTTTTT. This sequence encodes CASSQILVTDPTTNEKLFF.

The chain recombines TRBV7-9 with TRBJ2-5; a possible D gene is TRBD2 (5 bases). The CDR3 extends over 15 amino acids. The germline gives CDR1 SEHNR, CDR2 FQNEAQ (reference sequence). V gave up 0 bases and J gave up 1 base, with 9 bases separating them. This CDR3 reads CASSLAADLQETQYF. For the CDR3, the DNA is TGTGCCAGCAGCTTAGCAGCGGACCTCCAAGAGACCCAGTACTTC.

The CDR3 spells CASSDGQGFSYEQYF. The CDR3 region has the DNA TGTGCCAGCAGCGACGGACAGGGGTTCAGCTACGAGCAGTACTTC. V is TRBV11-1 and J is TRBJ2-7; 9 nucleotides match TRBD1. V was clipped by 5 bases and J by 3 bases; unmatched bases: 8. The CDR3 totals 15 residues. From germline, CDR1 is SGHAT and CDR2 FQDESV (reference sequence). Full variable domain (missing parts from reference TRBV11-1 and TRBJ2-7): EAEVAQSPRYKITEKSQAVAFWCDPISGHATLYWYRQILGQGPELLVQFQDESVVDDSQLPKDRFSAERLKGVDSTLKIQPAELGDSAMYLCASSDGQGFSYEQYFGPGTRLTVT.

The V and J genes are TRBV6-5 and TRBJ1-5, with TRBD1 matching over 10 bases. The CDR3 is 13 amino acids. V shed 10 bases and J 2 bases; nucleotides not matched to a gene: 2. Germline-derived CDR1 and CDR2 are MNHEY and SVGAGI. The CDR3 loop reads CATGQGGNQPQHF. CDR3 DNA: TGTGCCACTGGACAGGGGGGCAATCAGCCCCAGCATTTT.

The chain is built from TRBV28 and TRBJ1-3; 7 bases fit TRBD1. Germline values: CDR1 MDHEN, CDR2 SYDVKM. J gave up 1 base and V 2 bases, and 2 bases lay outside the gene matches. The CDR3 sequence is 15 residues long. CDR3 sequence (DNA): TGTGCCAGCAGTTTACCACAGGGGTCTGGAAACACCATATATTTT. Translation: CASSLPQGSGNTIYF.

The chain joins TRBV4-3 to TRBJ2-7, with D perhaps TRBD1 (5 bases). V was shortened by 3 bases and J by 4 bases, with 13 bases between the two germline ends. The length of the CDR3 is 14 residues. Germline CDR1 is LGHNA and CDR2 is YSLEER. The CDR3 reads CASSQWGAGYEQYF. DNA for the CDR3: TGCGCCAGCAGCCAGTGGGGCGCCGGTTACGAGCAGTACTTC.

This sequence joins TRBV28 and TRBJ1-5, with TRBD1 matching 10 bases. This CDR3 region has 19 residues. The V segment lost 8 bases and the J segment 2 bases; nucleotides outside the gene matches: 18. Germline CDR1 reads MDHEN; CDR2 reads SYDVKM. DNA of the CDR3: TGTGCCAGCCTAGCGGACAGGGGGGCGCGGGATGTCGGCAATCAGCCCCAGCATTTT. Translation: CASLADRGARDVGNQPQHF.

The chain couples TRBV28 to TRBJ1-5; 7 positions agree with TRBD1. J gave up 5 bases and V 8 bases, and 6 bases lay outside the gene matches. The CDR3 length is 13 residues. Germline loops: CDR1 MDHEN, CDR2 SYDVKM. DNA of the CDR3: TGTGCCAGCCGAGGGACAGTGGATCAGCCCCAGCATTTT. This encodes CASRGTVDQPQHF.

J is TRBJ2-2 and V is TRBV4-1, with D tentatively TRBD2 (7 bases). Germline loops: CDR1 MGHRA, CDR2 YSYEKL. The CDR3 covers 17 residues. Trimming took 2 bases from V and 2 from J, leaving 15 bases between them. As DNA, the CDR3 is TGCGCCAGCAGCCAATTTGGCGGGGGCGGCAACACCGGGGAGCTGTTTTTT. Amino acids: CASSQFGGGGNTGELFF.

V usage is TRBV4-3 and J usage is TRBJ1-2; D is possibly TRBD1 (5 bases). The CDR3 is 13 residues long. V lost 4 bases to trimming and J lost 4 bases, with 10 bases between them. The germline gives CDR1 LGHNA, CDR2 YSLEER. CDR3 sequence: CASSLQGSYGYTF. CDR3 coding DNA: TGCGCCAGCAGCCTCCAGGGCTCCTATGGCTACACCTTC.

CDR3 nucleotide sequence: TGTGCCAGCAGCTTAGTGAACAGGGTTTTAAGCTACGAGCAGTACTTC. It translates to CASSLVNRVLSYEQYF. The chain joins TRBV7-8 to TRBJ2-7; possible D gene TRBD1, 6 bases. This CDR3 contains 16 residues. The germline V and J ends were trimmed by 1 base and 3 bases, with 16 bases remaining between them. Germline CDR1 reads SGHVS; CDR2 reads FQNEAQ.

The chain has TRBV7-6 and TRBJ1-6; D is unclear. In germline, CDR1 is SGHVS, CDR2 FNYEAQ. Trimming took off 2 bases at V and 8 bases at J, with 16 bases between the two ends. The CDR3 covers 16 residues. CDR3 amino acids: CASSLLAPLWHSPLHF. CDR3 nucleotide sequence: TGTGCCAGCAGCTTACTGGCCCCCTTGTGGCATTCACCCCTCCACTTT. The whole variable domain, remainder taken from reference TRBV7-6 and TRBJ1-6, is GAGVSQSPRYKVTKRGQDVALRCDPISGHVSLYWYRQALGQGPEFLTYFNYEAQQDKSGLPNDRFSAERPEGSISTLTIQRTEQRDSAMYRCASSLLAPLWHSPLHFGNGTRLTVT.

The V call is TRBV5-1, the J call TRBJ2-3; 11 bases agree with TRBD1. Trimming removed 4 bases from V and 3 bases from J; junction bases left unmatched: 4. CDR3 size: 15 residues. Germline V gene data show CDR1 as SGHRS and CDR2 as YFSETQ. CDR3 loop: CASSTGTGGTDTQYF. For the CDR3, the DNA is TGCGCCAGCAGCACTGGGACAGGGGGTACAGATACGCAGTATTTT.

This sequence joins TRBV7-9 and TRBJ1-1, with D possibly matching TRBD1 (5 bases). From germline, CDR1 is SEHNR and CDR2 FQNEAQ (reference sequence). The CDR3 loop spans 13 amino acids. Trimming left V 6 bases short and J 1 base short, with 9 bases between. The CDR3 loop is CASRRTGNTEAFF. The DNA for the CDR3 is TGTGCCAGCAGGCGCACAGGGAACACTGAAGCTTTCTTT.

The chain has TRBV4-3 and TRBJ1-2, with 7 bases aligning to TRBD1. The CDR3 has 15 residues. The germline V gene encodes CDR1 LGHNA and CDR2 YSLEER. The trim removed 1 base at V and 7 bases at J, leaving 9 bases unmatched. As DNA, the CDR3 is TGCGCCAGCAGCCAAGCCTACAGGGGAATTGGTGGCTACACCTTC. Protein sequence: CASSQAYRGIGGYTF.

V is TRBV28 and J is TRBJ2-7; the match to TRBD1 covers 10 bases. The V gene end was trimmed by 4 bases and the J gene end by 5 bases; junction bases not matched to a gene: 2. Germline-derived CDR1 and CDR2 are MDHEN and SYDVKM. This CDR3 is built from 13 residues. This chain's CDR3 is CASSSGQGHEQYF. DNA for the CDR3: TGTGCCAGCAGTTCGGGACAGGGGCACGAGCAGTACTTC.

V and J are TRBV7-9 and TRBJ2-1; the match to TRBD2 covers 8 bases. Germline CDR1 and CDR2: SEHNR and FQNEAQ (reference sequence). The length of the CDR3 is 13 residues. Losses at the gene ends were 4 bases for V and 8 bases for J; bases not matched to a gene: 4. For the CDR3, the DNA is TGTGCCAGCAGCTCTCACGGGAGGGATGAGCAGTTCTTC. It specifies CASSSHGRDEQFF.

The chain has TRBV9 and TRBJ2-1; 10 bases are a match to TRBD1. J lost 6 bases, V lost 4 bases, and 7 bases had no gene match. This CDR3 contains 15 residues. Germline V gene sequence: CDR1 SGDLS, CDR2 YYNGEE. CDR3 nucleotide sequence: TGTGCCAGCAGCAAGGACGGGACAGGGGTCAATGAGCAGTTCTTC. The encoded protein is CASSKDGTGVNEQFF.

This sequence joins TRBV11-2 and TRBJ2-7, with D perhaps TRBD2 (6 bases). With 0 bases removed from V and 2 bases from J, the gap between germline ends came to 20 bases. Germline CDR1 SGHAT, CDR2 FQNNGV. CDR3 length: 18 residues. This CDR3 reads CASSLEGLPSVSPYEQYF. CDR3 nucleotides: TGTGCCAGCAGCTTAGAGGGTCTGCCTAGCGTATCCCCCTACGAGCAGTACTTC.

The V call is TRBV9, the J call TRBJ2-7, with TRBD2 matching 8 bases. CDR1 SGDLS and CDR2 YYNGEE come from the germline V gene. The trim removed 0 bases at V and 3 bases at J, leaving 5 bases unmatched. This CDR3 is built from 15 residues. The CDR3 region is CASSVAGGEFYEQYF. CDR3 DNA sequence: TGTGCCAGCAGCGTAGCGGGGGGGGAGTTCTACGAGCAGTACTTC.

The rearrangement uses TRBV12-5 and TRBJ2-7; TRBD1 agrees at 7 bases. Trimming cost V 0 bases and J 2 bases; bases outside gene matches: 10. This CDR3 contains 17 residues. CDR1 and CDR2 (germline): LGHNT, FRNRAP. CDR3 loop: CASGLVTGTASPYEQYF. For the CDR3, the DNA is TGTGCTAGTGGTTTGGTTACCGGGACAGCAAGCCCCTACGAGCAGTACTTC.